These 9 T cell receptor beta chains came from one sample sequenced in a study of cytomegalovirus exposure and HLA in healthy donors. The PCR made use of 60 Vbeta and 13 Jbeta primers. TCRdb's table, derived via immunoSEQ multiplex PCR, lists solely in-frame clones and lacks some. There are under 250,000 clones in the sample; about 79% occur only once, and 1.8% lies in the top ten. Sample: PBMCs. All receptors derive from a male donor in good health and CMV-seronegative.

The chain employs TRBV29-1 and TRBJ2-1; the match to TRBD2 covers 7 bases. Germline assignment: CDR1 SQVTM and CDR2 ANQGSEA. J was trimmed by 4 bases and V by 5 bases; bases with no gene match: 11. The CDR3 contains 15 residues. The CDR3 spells CSVTGGRGGYNEQFF. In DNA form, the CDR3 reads TGCAGCGTTACCGGTGGTAGGGGAGGGTACAATGAGCAGTTCTTC.

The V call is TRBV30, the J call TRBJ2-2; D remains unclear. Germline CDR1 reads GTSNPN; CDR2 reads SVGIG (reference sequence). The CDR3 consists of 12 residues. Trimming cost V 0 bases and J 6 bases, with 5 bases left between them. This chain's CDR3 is CAWSVYSGELFF. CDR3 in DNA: TGTGCCTGGAGTGTCTATTCCGGGGAGCTGTTTTTT.

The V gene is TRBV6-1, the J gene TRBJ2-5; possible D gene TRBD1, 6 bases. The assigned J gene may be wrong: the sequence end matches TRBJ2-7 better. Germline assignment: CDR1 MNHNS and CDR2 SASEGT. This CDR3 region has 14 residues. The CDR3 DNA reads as TGTGCCAGCAGTGAAGAGGGCAGGGGAAACGAGCAGTACTTC. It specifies CASSEEGRGNEQYF.

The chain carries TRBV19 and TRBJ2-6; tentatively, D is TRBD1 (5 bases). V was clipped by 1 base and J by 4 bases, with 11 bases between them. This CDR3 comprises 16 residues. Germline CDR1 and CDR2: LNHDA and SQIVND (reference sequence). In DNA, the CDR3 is TGTGCCAGTAGTATAGTTAGGGGTTCCGGGGCCAACGTCCTGACTTTC. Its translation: CASSIVRGSGANVLTF.

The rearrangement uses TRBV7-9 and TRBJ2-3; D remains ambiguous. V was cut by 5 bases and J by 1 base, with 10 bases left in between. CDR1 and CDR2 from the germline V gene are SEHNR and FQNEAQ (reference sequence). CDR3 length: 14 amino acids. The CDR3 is CASSEVRGTDTQYF. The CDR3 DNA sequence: TGTGCCAGCAGCGAGGTACGGGGCACAGATACGCAGTATTTT.

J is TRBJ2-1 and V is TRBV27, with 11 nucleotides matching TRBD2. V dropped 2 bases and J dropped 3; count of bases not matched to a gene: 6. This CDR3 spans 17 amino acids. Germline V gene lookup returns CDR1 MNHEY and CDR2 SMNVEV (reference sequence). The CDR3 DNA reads TGTGCCAGCAGTTTACTAGCGGGGGGACGAGACTACAATGAGCAGTTCTTC. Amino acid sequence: CASSLLAGGRDYNEQFF.

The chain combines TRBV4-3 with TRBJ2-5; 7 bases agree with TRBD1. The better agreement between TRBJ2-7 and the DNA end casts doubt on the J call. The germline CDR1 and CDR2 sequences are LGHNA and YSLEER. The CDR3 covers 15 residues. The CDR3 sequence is CASSQDWRQGYEQYF. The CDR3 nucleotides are TGCGCCAGCAGCCAAGATTGGAGACAGGGCTACGAGCAGTACTTC.

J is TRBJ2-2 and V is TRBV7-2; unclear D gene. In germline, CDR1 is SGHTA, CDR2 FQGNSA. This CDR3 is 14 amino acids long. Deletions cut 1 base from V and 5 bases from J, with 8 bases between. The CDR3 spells CASSLVLGTGELFF. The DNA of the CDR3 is TGTGCCAGCAGCTTAGTACTCGGTACCGGGGAGCTGTTTTTT. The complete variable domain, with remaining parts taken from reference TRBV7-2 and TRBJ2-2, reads GAGVSQSPSNKVTEKGKDVELRCDPISGHTALYWYRQSLGQGLEFLIYFQGNSAPDKSGLPSDRFSAERTGGSVSTLTIQRTQQEDSAVYLCASSLVLGTGELFFGEGSRLTVL.

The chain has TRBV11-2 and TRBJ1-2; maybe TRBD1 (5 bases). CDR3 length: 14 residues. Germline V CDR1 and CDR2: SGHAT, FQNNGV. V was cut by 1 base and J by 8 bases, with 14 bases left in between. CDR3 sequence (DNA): TGTGCCAGCAGCTTAGCTGGGGGAGGGGACGGCTACACCTTC. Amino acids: CASSLAGGGDGYTF.